This T cell receptor beta chain was identified during a study of blood T cell repertoires in COVID-19 (dated by TCRdb to the early 2020s). For the study in its entirety: Collaborator samples came from the United States, Italy and Spain and covered acute and convalescent phases of COVID-19. The prospective study material was composed of cDNA or gDNA derived from T cells, B-cell-depleted T cells, or PBMCs. Nearly every sample came with metadata listing a de-identified subject ID, COVID-19 status, age in years and sex. The dataset comprised deeply sampled blood TCRbeta repertoires from subjects exposed to, actively infected with, or recovered from COVID-19. Where available, HLA class I and class II types were obtained from metadata supplied by the sample provider rather than from assay-based typing. The samples were drawn from two sources: the first 160 participants of the ongoing ImmuneRACE study, and 1,254 subjects contributed by 6 global collaborators. The repertoires were made available in a free public database intended to serve as a resource for research on the immune response to SARS-CoV-2. Overall study outcomes, separate from this receptor: How much clinical and demographic metadata was included differed by source and by participant, and the metadata was provided uncurated.

The collaborating institutions used their own protocols to collect whole blood in K2EDTA tubes. Collaborator samples were shipped for TCRbeta analysis as frozen whole blood, isolated PBMCs, or DNA extracted from either sample type. This clone showed up just once. The target of this receptor is not known. Base qualities are not recorded, but no much larger clone differs from it by a single base. The CDR1 and CDR2 encoded by the germline V gene are LGHNA and YSLEER. V drops 2 bases and J drops 4 bases, leaving 12 bases in between. Including cysteine and phenylalanine, the CDR3 has 15 amino acids. The entry retains the CDR3 DNA only, 45 bases that are in frame from base 1. The immunoSEQ Assay, a bias-controlled multiplex PCR, was used to amplify TCRbeta CDR3 regions from genomic DNA. As for the authors' bioinformatics: The number of nucleated cells in each sample was estimated from the amplification of reference gene primers within the assay. To quantify the absolute abundance of each unique TCRbeta CDR3 rearrangement, sequence reads were collapsed and filtered. For each sample, productive Simpson clonality was calculated as the square root of Simpson's diversity index over productive rearrangements. This immuneACCESS table, as held by TCRdb, lists in-frame sequences with V and J called but not all clones. Of the missing ones, under half trace to an unresolved V gene in checked studies; the others have no known cause. That table supplies the V and J calls and clone size; D and trimming were determined from the DNA. The sample data list about 81,000 clones, and roughly 82% of these were observed just once. 20% to 30% of the sample lies in the top ten.

The chain uses TRBV4-3 and TRBJ1-3; a tentative D call is TRBD1 (5 bases match). The sequenced material came from peripheral blood. This receptor was identified in a human donor in a cohort sampled during active COVID-19. The CDR3 protein is CASSQTGSGGNTIYF. In nucleotides, the sequence is TGCGCCAGCAGCCAAACAGGATCTGGGGGAAACACCATATATTTT.